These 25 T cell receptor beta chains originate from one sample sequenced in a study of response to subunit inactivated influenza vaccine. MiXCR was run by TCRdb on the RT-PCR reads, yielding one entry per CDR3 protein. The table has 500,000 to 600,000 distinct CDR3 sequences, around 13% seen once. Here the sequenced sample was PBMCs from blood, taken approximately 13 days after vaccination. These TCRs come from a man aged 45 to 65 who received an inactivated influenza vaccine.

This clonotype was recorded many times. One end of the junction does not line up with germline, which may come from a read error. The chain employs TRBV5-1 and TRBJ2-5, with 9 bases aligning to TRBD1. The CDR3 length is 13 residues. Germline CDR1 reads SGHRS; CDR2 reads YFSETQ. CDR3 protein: CASSLGQGETQYF. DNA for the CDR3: TGTGCCAGCAGTTTGGGACAGGGAGAGACCCAGTACTTC.

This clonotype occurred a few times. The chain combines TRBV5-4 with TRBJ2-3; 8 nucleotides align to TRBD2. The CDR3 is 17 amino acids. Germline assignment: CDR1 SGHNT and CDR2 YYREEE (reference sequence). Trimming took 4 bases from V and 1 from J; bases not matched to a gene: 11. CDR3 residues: CASSPPRGSGGTDTQYF. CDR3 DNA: TGTGCCAGCAGCCCTCCTCGGGGTAGCGGGGGCACAGATACGCAGTATTTT.

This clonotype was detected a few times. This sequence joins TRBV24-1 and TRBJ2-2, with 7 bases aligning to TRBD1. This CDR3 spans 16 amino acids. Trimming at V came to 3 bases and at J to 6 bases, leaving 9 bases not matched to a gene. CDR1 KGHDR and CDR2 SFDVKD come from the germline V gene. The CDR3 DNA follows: TGTGCCACCAGTGATGCACCACAGGGGAAGGCCGGGGAGCTGTTTTTT. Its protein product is CATSDAPQGKAGELFF.

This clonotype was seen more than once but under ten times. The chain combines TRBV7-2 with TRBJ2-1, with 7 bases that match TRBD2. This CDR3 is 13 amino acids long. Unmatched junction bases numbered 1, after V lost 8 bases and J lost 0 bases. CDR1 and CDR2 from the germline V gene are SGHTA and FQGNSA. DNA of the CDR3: TGTGCCAGCGGGGGGGACTCCTACAATGAGCAGTTCTTC. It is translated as CASGGDSYNEQFF.

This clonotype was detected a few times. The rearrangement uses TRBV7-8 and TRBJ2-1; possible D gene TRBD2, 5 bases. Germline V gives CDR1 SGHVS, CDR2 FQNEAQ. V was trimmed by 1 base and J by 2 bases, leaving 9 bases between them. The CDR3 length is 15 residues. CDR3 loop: CASSLVGRTYNEQFF. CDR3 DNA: TGTGCCAGCAGCTTAGTAGGGAGAACCTACAATGAGCAGTTCTTC.

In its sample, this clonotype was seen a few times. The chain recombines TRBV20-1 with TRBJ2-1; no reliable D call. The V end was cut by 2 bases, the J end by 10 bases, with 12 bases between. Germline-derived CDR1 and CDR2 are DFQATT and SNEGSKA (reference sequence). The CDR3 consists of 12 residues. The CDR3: CSARSPYGEQFF. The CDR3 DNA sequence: TGCAGTGCTAGAAGCCCCTATGGGGAGCAGTTCTTC.

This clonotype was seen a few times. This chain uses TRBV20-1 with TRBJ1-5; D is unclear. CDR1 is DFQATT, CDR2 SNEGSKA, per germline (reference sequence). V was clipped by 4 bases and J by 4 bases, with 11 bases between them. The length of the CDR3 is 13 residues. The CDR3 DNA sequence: TGCAGTGCTACCTGGGGATCTAATCAGCCCCAGCATTTT. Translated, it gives CSATWGSNQPQHF.

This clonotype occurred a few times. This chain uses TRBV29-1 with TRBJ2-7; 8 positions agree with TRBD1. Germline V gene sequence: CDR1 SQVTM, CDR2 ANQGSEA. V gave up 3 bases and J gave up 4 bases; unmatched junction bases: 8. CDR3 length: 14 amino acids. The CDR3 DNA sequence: TGCAGCGTTGAGGACAGGGCTCTAGGGTACGAGCAGTACTTC. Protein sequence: CSVEDRALGYEQYF.

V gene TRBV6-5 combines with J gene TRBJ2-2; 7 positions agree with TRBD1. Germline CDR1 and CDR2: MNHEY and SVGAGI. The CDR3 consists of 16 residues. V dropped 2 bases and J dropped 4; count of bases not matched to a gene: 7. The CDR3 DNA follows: TGTGCCAGCAGTTACAAGGGACAGCGGAGCACCGGGGAGCTGTTTTTT. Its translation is CASSYKGQRSTGELFF.

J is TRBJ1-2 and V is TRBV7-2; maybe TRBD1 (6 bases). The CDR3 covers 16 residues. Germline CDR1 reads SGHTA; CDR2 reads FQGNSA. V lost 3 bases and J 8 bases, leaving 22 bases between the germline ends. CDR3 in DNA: TGTGCCAGCAGCTTTCAAGGGGGTCCCTCAGGAGGGGGCTACACCTTC. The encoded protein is CASSFQGGPSGGGYTF.

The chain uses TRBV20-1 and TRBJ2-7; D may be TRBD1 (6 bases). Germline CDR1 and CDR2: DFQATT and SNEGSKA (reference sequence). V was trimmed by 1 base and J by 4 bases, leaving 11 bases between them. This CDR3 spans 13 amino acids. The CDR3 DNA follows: TGCAGTGCTAGAGCAGGGGAAAGGTACGAGCAGTACTTC. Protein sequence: CSARAGERYEQYF.

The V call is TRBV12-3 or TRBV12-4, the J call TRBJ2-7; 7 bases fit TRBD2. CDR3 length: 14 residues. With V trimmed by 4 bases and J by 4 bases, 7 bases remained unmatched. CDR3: CASSSGGLFYEQYF. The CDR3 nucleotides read TGTGCCAGCAGTTCGGGGGGTTTATTTTACGAGCAGTACTTC.

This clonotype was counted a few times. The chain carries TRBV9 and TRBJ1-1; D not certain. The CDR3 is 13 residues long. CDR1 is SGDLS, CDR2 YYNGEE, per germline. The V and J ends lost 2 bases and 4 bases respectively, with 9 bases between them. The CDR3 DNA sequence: TGTGCCAGCAGCGTTTCTGCGGGCACTGAAGCTTTCTTT. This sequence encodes CASSVSAGTEAFF.

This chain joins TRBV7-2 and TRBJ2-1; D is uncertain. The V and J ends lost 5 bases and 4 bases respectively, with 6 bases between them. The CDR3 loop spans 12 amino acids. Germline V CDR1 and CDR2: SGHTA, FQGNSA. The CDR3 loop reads CASSHTYNEQFF. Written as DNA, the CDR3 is TGTGCCAGCAGCCACACATACAATGAGCAGTTCTTC.

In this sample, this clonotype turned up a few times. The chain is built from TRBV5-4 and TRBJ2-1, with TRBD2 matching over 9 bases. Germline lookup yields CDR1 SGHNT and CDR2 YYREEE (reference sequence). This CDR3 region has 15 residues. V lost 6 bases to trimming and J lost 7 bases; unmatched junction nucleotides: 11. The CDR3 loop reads CASNPAGGPRNEQFF. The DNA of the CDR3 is TGTGCCAGCAACCCTGCGGGAGGGCCCCGAAATGAGCAGTTCTTC.

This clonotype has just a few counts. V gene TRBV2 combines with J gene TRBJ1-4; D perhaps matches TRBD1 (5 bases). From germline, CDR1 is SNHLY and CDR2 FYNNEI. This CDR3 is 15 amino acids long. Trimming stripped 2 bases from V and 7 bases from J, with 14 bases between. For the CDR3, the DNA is TGTGCCAGCAGTGAAAGGGGCCCGACTGGTGAAAAACTGTTTTTT. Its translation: CASSERGPTGEKLFF.

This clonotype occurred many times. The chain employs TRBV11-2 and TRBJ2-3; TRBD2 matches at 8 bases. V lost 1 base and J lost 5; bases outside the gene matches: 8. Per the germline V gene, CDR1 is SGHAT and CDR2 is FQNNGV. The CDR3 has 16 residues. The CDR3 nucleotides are TGTGCCAGCAGCTTAGGATCGGGGGGGGCGAAAGATACGCAGTATTTT. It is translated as CASSLGSGGAKDTQYF.

CDR3 protein: CASSPKTSSYEQYF. The CDR3 nucleotides are TGTGCCAGCAGCCCCAAGACTAGCTCCTACGAGCAGTACTTC. V is TRBV7-9 and J is TRBJ2-7; D may be TRBD2 (6 bases). There are 14 residues in the CDR3. Trimming stripped 5 bases from V and 0 bases from J, with 11 bases between. Germline CDR1 is SEHNR and CDR2 is FQNEAQ (reference sequence).

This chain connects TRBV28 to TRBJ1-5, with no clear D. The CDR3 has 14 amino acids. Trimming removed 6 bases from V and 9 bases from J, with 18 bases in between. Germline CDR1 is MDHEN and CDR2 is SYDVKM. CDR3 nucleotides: TGTGCCAGCAGCATAGGCGGCCCTGCGGTGCCCCAGCATTTT. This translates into CASSIGGPAVPQHF.

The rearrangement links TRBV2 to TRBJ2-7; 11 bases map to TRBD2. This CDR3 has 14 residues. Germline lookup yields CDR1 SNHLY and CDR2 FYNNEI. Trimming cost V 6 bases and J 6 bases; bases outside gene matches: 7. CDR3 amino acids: CASRTSGGPLEQYF. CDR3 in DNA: TGTGCCAGCAGAACTAGCGGGGGACCCCTCGAGCAGTACTTC.

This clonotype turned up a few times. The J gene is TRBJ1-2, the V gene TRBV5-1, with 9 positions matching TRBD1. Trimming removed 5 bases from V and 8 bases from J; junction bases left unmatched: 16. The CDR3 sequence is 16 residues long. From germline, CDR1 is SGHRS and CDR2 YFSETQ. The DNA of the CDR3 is TGCGCCAGCAGAAATCTTCTACAAGACAGGGGGAAAGGCTACACCTTC. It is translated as CASRNLLQDRGKGYTF.

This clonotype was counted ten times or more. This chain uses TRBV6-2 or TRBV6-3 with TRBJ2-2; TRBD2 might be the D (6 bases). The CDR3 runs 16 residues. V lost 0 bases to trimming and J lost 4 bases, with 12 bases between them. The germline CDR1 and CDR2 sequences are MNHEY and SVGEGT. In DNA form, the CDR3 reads TGTGCCAGCAGTTACTCGTCTGGGGGACTCACCGGGGAGCTGTTTTTT. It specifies CASSYSSGGLTGELFF.

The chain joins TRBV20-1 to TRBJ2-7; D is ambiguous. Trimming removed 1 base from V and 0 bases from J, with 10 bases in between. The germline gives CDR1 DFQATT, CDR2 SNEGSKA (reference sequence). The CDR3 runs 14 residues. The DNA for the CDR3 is TGCAGTGCTAGAGCCCCATGGGGCTCCTACGAGCAGTACTTC. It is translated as CSARAPWGSYEQYF.

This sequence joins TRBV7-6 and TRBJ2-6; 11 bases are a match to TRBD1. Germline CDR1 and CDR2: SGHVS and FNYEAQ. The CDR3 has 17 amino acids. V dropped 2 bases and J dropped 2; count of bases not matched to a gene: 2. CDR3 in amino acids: CASSLRTGGAGANVLTF. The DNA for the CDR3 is TGTGCCAGCAGCTTACGGACAGGGGGCGCTGGGGCCAACGTCCTGACTTTC.

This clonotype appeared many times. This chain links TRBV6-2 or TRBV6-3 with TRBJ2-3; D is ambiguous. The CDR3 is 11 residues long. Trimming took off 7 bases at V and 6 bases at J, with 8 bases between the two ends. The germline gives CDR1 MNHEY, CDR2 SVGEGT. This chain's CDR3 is CASKVTDTQYF. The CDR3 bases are TGTGCCAGCAAGGTCACGGATACGCAGTATTTT.